These 13 T cell receptor beta chains originate from one sample sequenced in a study of early T cells in non-severe SARS-CoV-2 infection (dated by TCRdb to 2020 to 2022). The library came from 5' RACE. Reads for this sample came from a NextSeq 500. The raw public reads went through TCRdb reprocessing: fastp at Q25, MiXCR clone calling, in-frame beta chains kept. Every CDR3 protein is listed once, alongside the most common genes and DNA of its rows. The sample includes about 60,000 distinct CDR3 sequences, with approximately 10% observed a single time. Clones ranked in the top ten supply less than 3.5% of the sample. The material was whole blood, obtained at baseline. Receptor source: an adult who was a healthcare worker with PCR-confirmed SARS-CoV-2 infection or an uninfected control (not recorded which).

This rearrangement joins TRBV11-2 to TRBJ2-5; D unclear. Germline loops: CDR1 SGHAT, CDR2 FQNNGV. With 2 bases removed from V and 3 bases from J, the gap between germline ends came to 10 bases. This CDR3 region has 14 residues. This chain's CDR3 is CASSLWGEKETQYF. CDR3 DNA sequence: TGTGCCAGCAGCTTATGGGGTGAGAAAGAGACCCAGTACTTC.

J is TRBJ1-1 and V is TRBV21-1; the table's D call, TRBD1, has no DNA check behind it. TRBV21-1 is a recognized pseudogene. The CDR3 runs to 15 residues. CDR3: CASSKAGVGGTEAFF. The CDR3 DNA reads TGTGCCAGCAGCAAAGCAGGTGTCGGGGGCACTGAAGCTTTCTTT.

In its sample, this clonotype was seen once. The chain is built from TRBV19 and TRBJ1-5, with 8 positions matching TRBD1. The CDR3 loop spans 16 amino acids. The germline CDR1 and CDR2 sequences are LNHDA and SQIVND (reference sequence). J was trimmed by 11 bases and V by 5 bases; bases with no gene match: 17. CDR3 nucleotides: TGTGCCAGTAGTTCCCGGACAGGGAGGGAGGGGGCCGCCCAGCATTTT. It is translated as CASSSRTGREGAAQHF.

This clonotype was recorded many times. The chain employs TRBV6-1 and TRBJ2-3; maybe TRBD2 (6 bases). Germline V gene sequence: CDR1 MNHNS, CDR2 SASEGT. V was pared by 8 bases and J by 0 bases, with 21 bases between. The CDR3 sequence is 17 residues long. CDR3 sequence reads: CASRVPIGGGSTDTQYF. The CDR3 nucleotides read TGTGCCAGCCGGGTCCCTATCGGGGGAGGCAGCACAGATACGCAGTATTTT.

In this sample, this clonotype turned up a few times. This rearrangement joins TRBV11-2 to TRBJ1-2, with D unresolved. This CDR3 comprises 14 residues. The germline CDR1 and CDR2 sequences are SGHAT and FQNNGV. Trimming took 6 bases from V and 4 from J, leaving 15 bases between them. The DNA of the CDR3 is TGTGCCAGCAGGGCCCTCGGGGTCGGCTATGGCTACACCTTC. This gives the protein CASRALGVGYGYTF.

This clonotype was counted between two and nine times. CDR3 loop: CASSIGLAGVETQYF. CDR3 in DNA: TGTGCCAGCAGCATCGGACTAGCGGGGGTGGAGACCCAGTACTTC. The chain combines TRBV7-2 with TRBJ2-5; 13 positions agree with TRBD2. CDR3 size: 15 residues. Germline values: CDR1 SGHTA, CDR2 FQGNSA. Trimming cost V 5 bases and J 5 bases; bases outside gene matches: 5.

The rearrangement links TRBV19 to TRBJ2-3; 14 bases map to TRBD2. Trimming at V came to 4 bases and at J to 1 base, leaving 1 base not matched to a gene. Per germline, CDR1 LNHDA and CDR2 SQIVND (reference sequence). This CDR3 region has 16 residues. CDR3 sequence reads: CASSTTSGGGTDTQYF. As DNA, the CDR3 is TGTGCCAGTAGTACGACTAGCGGGGGGGGCACAGATACGCAGTATTTT.

The chain has TRBV7-9 and TRBJ1-2; D is undetermined. With 5 bases removed from V and 10 bases from J, the gap between germline ends came to 5 bases. Germline V gives CDR1 SEHNR, CDR2 FQNEAQ (reference sequence). CDR3 length equals 9 residues. CDR3 region: CASSPPYTF. The CDR3 DNA is TGTGCCAGCAGCCCCCCCTACACCTTC. The full variable domain, completed using reference TRBV7-9 and TRBJ1-2, is DTGVSQNPRHKITKRGQNVTFRCDPISEHNRLYWYRQTLGQGPEFLTYFQNEAQLEKSRLLSDRFSAERPKGSFSTLEIQRTEQGDSAMYLCASSPPYTFGSGTRLTVV.

This clonotype showed up just a few times. The chain couples TRBV12-3 or TRBV12-4 to TRBJ1-1; a possible D gene is TRBD1 (5 bases). V lost 8 bases and J 2 bases, leaving 15 bases between the germline ends. CDR3 length equals 14 residues. The CDR3 bases are TGTGCCAGCGTGGCAGGGTACGTTAACACTGAAGCTTTCTTT. Protein: CASVAGYVNTEAFF.

The chain recombines TRBV4-3 with TRBJ2-7; D unresolved. Per the germline V gene, CDR1 is LGHNA and CDR2 is YSLEER. V was cut by 5 bases and J by 5 bases, with 4 bases left in between. This CDR3 spans 10 amino acids. This chain's CDR3 is CASSWNEQYF. The CDR3, as DNA: TGCGCCAGCAGCTGGAACGAGCAGTACTTC.

The chain joins TRBV20-1 to TRBJ2-3; 8 bases fit TRBD2. Trimming cost V 1 base and J 6 bases; bases outside gene matches: 9. The CDR3 covers 15 residues. CDR1 is DFQATT, CDR2 SNEGSKA, per germline (reference sequence). CDR3 nucleotides: TGCAGTGCTAGAGTCCCGGGGGGGGCCGGGGATACGCAGTATTTT. It specifies CSARVPGGAGDTQYF.

Many counts were recorded for this clonotype. V and J are TRBV20-1 and TRBJ1-4; D gene uncertain. Germline V CDR1 and CDR2: DFQATT, SNEGSKA (reference sequence). The germline V and J ends were trimmed by 0 bases and 0 bases, with 17 bases remaining between them. This CDR3 has 18 residues. The DNA for the CDR3 is TGCAGTGCTAGAGACACACAGAGGACGGGGACAACTAATGAAAAACTGTTTTTT. It yields the protein CSARDTQRTGTTNEKLFF.

The rearrangement uses TRBV6-2 or TRBV6-3 and TRBJ1-1; TRBD1 agrees at 9 bases. V lost 11 bases to trimming and J lost 6 bases; unmatched junction nucleotides: 7. The CDR3 covers 12 residues. Germline V gives CDR1 MNHEY, CDR2 SVGEGT. The CDR3: CAARTGEAEAFF. The CDR3 DNA is TGTGCCGCGAGGACAGGGGAAGCTGAAGCTTTCTTT.